The 10 T cell receptor beta chains presented below share a single source sample, sequenced in a study of blood T cell repertoires in COVID-19 (dated by TCRdb to 2018 to 2020). Library generation was performed with the immunoSEQ multiplex PCR assay. The immuneACCESS repertoire file appears here via TCRdb, limited to in-frame rearrangements. These files lack a portion of the clones; in checked studies, under half of the deficit traces to unresolved V genes, and the cause of the others is not known. For this sample the table gives some 45,000 clones, of which over 75% were detected only once. Clones ranked in the top ten supply roughly a quarter of the sample. The sample comprised peripheral blood. The receptors come from a woman aged 60-75 years with acute or convalescent COVID-19.

There are a few counts of this clone. The V call is TRBV19, the J call TRBJ2-7; TRBD1 agrees at 7 bases. The CDR3 spans 14 residues. With V trimmed by 1 base and J by 6 bases, 6 bases remained unmatched. Germline-derived CDR1 and CDR2 are LNHDA and SQIVND (reference sequence). The chain's CDR3 is CASSIGWDRPEQYF. The CDR3 region has the DNA TGTGCCAGTAGTATAGGATGGGACAGACCCGAGCAGTACTTC.

The V gene is TRBV12-5, the J gene TRBJ1-2; D not resolved. The CDR3 contains 13 residues. Germline CDR1 is LGHNT and CDR2 is FRNRAP. The V end was cut by 2 bases, the J end by 5 bases, with 9 bases between. CDR3 nucleotides: TGTGCTAGTGGTTTGTTGGCCTGGTATGGCTACACCTTC. Protein product: CASGLLAWYGYTF.

Only a few counts were recorded for this clone. This chain joins TRBV5-1 and TRBJ2-1, with 8 bases lining up with TRBD1. This CDR3 contains 13 residues. J was trimmed by 10 bases and V by 4 bases; bases with no gene match: 7. CDR1 SGHRS and CDR2 YFSETQ come from the germline V gene. The CDR3 region has the DNA TGCGCCAGCAGCAGCTCAGGGGGCTGGGAGCAGTTCTTC. Translated: CASSSSGGWEQFF.

The rearrangement uses TRBV2 and TRBJ2-7; 8 bases agree with TRBD1. This CDR3 comprises 16 residues. The V segment lost 1 base and the J segment 2 bases; nucleotides outside the gene matches: 7. In germline, CDR1 is SNHLY, CDR2 FYNNEI. The CDR3 DNA reads as TGTGCCAGCAGTGAAGGAGGGACAGGCCTAGCCTACGAGCAGTACTTC. The encoded protein is CASSEGGTGLAYEQYF.

The rearrangement uses TRBV18 and TRBJ1-4; 9 bases agree with TRBD1. Per germline, CDR1 KGHSH and CDR2 LQKENI. This CDR3 comprises 14 residues. V lost 5 bases, J lost 11 bases, and 9 bases stayed unmatched. The CDR3 reads CASSSGQGLWKLFF. DNA for the CDR3: TGTGCCAGCTCATCTGGACAGGGGCTATGGAAACTGTTTTTT.

This chain links TRBV18 with TRBJ2-1; D is possibly TRBD1 (5 bases). Trimming pared 0 bases from V and 7 bases from J, leaving 13 bases between. The CDR3 runs 15 residues. Germline CDR1 and CDR2: KGHSH and LQKENI. The CDR3 sequence: CASSPPQGLGNEQFF. Written as DNA, the CDR3 is TGTGCCAGCTCACCACCGCAGGGCTTAGGAAATGAGCAGTTCTTC.

The chain is built from TRBV27 and TRBJ2-1; D unclear. V lost 0 bases and J 4 bases, leaving 13 bases between the germline ends. CDR3 size: 16 residues. The germline V gene encodes CDR1 MNHEY and CDR2 SMNVEV (reference sequence). The CDR3 protein is CASSLSWPSAYNEQFF. As DNA, the CDR3 is TGTGCCAGCAGTTTATCTTGGCCAAGCGCGTACAATGAGCAGTTCTTC.

V is TRBV19 and J is TRBJ1-1, with D perhaps matching TRBD1 (6 bases). The CDR3 is made up of 13 amino acids. CDR1 is LNHDA and CDR2 is SQIVND in the germline V gene (reference sequence). V was pared by 5 bases and J by 5 bases, with 12 bases between. DNA of the CDR3: TGTGCCAGTAGTTATAGCAGGGGTACTGAAGCTTTCTTT. This sequence encodes CASSYSRGTEAFF.

Here the CDR3 reads CSVGETGMNTEAFF. In DNA form, the CDR3 reads TGCAGCGTTGGGGAGACAGGGATGAACACTGAAGCTTTCTTT. The chain carries TRBV29-1 and TRBJ1-1; 7 nucleotides line up with TRBD1. Germline-derived CDR1 and CDR2 are SQVTM and ANQGSEA. There are 14 residues in the CDR3. Trimming at V came to 4 bases and at J to 0 bases, leaving 5 bases not matched to a gene.

V gene TRBV27 combines with J gene TRBJ2-3; D may be TRBD2 (6 bases). V was clipped by 6 bases and J by 4 bases, with 14 bases between them. CDR3 length: 14 residues. CDR1 and CDR2 (germline): MNHEY, SMNVEV (reference sequence). The CDR3 is CASSPPGVADTQYF. DNA for the CDR3: TGTGCCAGCAGCCCACCGGGGGTGGCAGATACGCAGTATTTT.